One TCR beta chain is described in this entry. This clonotype was counted many times. Its antigen is still unknown. The record has no base qualities; no much larger clone is one base away. Library preparation was by 5' RACE. The ligated cDNA was amplified in four rounds of PCR with nested alpha and beta constant region primers together with the SP2 primer. For the blood and skin samples, reverse transcription of TCR RNA was done with SuperScript IV along with alpha and beta constant region primers. Using T4 RNA ligase 1, an oligonucleotide carrying both the Illumina SP2 primer and a UMI was ligated onto the 3' end of the cDNA. To prevent hairpin formation, the 12-nucleotide UMI was made up of two random hexamers with an eight-base spacer between them. From the second PCR onward, TCR alpha and beta chain libraries were processed separately, and dual indexing was applied for multiplexing. After pooling, the indexed libraries were analyzed by capillary electrophoresis and sequenced on either an Illumina MiSeq or NextSeq. PhiX DNA at about 5-7.5% was spiked into libraries to increase base diversity and improve cluster recognition. For the original study's pipeline: Demultiplexor extracted UMIs from read 2, combined them with read 1 TCR sequence, and split reads by sample indices. V and J genes and V-J junctions were identified by Decombinator, and each TCR was assigned a five-part identifier that included V and J deletions. Collapsinator used UMIs to correct sequencing errors and PCR amplification heterogeneity, producing a UMI-based abundance for each TCR. CDR3Translator turned identifiers into nucleotide sequence, translated the nucleotide sequence into amino acids, and pulled out CDR3 regions based on terminal motifs. After normalization to the amount of input RNA, error-corrected alpha and beta TCR counts from blood and skin were compared. TCRdb redid the processing of the public reads, applying fastp at Q25 and MiXCR, and retained in-frame beta chains. A single entry per CDR3 protein holds the most common genes and DNA from its merged rows. These V and J calls originate from TCRdb's pipeline instead of the authors' own analysis. In this sample the table shows roughly 60,000 distinct CDR3 sequences, 7% to 8.5% of which occur a single time. The top ten clones comprise almost 10% of the sample.

The source of the sample is a study of naive and memory T cell subsets (dated by TCRdb to 2016 to 2017). Concerning the study at large: The figure summarizing the skin biopsy and whole blood samples listed approximately 10 blood donors, 7 tuberculin skin test biopsies and 3 saline control biopsies. Usually PCR2 was run as a SYBR Green qPCR and stopped at a set threshold, although low-input samples could use end-point PCR (roughly 6 cycles) instead. What the research found in general, with its limitations: The potential sensitivity of the RNA-based method to TCR transcript changes with T cell activation and differentiation was acknowledged.

V gives up 0 bases and J gives up 5 bases, and the segment between their germline ends measures 9 bases. The cysteine opens and the phenylalanine closes a CDR3 of 14 amino acids. Just CDR3 DNA is preserved here, 42 bases in frame from base 1. The germline V gene gives CDR1 as SGHDN and CDR2 as FVKESK. Using 3' ligation of a UMI-containing oligonucleotide to TCR cDNA, the study laid out a robust and sensitive protocol to amplify, sequence and analyze TCRs. For whole blood analysis, approximately 2.5 ml of peripheral blood was collected from healthy adult volunteers into Tempus tubes, and RNA was extracted following the manufacturer's instructions. Before reverse transcription, total RNA that had not been cell sorted was treated with RQ1 DNase, with a target input of about 1 to 1,100 ng. Libraries were prepared from skin biopsies and whole blood so that pipeline robustness could be tested in samples in which T cells form a minority population.

The sequence is built from TRBV14 and TRBJ2-3, with the D gene uncertain. The TCR was taken from a male donor in good health. The CDR3: CASSQEKGIDTQYF. The DNA reads as follows: TGTGCCAGCAGCCAAGAAAAGGGTATAGATACGCAGTATTTT. The CDR3, completed at both ends by the reference TRBV14 and TRBJ2-3 genes, gives the full variable domain EAGVTQFPSHSVIEKGQTVTLRCDPISGHDNLYWYRRVMGKEIKFLLHFVKESKQDESGMPNNRFLAERTGGTYSTLKVQPAELEDSGVYFCASSQEKGIDTQYFGPGTRLTVL.